What follows is one TCR beta chain and its context. Its antigen is unknown. This CDR3 is built from 17 residues. Germline-derived CDR1 and CDR2 are SEHNR and FQNEAQ (reference sequence). The V and J ends lost 2 bases and 5 bases, in that order; junction bases with no gene match: 12. The record originates from a study of T cells in Graves' hyperthyroidism and ophthalmopathy. Researchers amplified the TCR beta CDR3 regions from RNA transcripts. The primer set for the first-round RT-PCR of the TCR CDR3 was HTBI. TCRdb ran MiXCR on the multiplex PCR reads and lists one entry per CDR3 protein. The repertoire consists of approximately 690,000 distinct CDR3 sequences, with less than 25% occurring once and the leading ten covering roughly a third. Broader study findings: Among thyroid clonotypes expanded above 0.001, most also appeared in blood. Ophthalmopathy was told apart from stable hyperthyroidism by a 13 V-J model.

The PBMCs studied were ones that came from 10 ml fresh peripheral blood. The receptor was isolated from a man between 25 and 39 years old with Graves' ophthalmopathy. Sequences were obtained from blood. The V call is TRBV7-9, the J call TRBJ1-1; TRBD1 matches at 9 bases. The CDR3 here is CASSLKRGTGSFTEAFF. The CDR3 DNA is TGTGCCAGCAGCTTAAAAAGGGGGACAGGGAGTTTTACTGAAGCTTTCTTT.